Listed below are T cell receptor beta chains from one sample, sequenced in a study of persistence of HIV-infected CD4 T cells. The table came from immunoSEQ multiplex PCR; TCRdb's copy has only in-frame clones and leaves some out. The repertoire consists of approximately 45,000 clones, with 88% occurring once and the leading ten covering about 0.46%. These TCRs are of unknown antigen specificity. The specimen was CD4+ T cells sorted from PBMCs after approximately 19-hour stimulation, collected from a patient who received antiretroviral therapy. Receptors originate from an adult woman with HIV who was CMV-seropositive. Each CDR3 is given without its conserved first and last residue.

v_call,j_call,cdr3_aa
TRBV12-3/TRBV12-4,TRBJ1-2,ASTHSVDYGYT
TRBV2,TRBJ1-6,ASSVSRQSPLH
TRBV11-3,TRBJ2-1,ASSLKTSGGTNNEQF
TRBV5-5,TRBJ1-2,ASSLAWEDGYT
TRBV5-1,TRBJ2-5,ASSLGRDQETQY
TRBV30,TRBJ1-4,AWSVGTDNEKLF
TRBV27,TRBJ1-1,ASSLAGNTEAF
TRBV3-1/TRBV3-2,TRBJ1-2,ASSQGWGQGKDGYT
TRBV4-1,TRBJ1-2,ASSQFWMEKSNYGYT
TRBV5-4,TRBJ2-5,ASGYEGGTSLGGTQY
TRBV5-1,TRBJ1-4,ASSLDGNLNEKLF
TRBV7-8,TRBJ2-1,ASSARPGGGGGHEQF
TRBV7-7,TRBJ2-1,ASSPGTGKHNEQF
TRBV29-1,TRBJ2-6,SVESWTHFSGANVLT
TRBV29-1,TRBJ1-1,SVVTGGGGTEAF
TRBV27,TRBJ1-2,ASSIKQGAYGYT